This T cell receptor (beta chain) was sequenced for a study of cytomegalovirus exposure and HLA in healthy donors. A multiplex PCR was run with 60 Vbeta primers and 13 Jbeta primers. The assay was immunoSEQ multiplex PCR, and TCRdb's table has in-frame clones only and misses some. The sample records 150,000 to 200,000 clones, roughly 77% being singletons. On this clone itself: What it recognizes is unknown.

General study results and limits: Upon later analysis, TCR association rates were observed to vary by HLA locus, being highest for DRB1 and lowest for HLA-C. The analysis excluded some indistinguishable V segments, including TRBV6-2 and TRBV6-3.

From germline, CDR1 is ENHRY and CDR2 SYGVKD. The CDR3 is made up of 14 amino acids. With 6 bases removed from V and 5 bases from J, the gap between germline ends came to 16 bases. The V call is TRBV10-3, the J call TRBJ2-5, with a tentative D call TRBD1 (6 bases). This sequence originates from a male donor in good health and CMV-seronegative. The sequencing sample was made of PBMCs. As DNA, the CDR3 is TGTGCCATCAGAGGACAGTTGATGGGGGAGACCCAGTACTTC. Residues: CAIRGQLMGETQYF.